This is a list of T cell receptor beta chains from one sample in a study of shared clonotypes between healthy human individuals. The method was immunoSEQ multiplex PCR; TCRdb's version includes in-frame clones alone and lacks a portion of them. The sample carries about a million clones, roughly 80% recorded once. Sequenced: memory CD4+ T cells from PBMCs. All receptors derive from a young man in good health. Some clones in this sample may be carry-over from other donors' samples. CDR3s include the opening cysteine and the closing phenylalanine or tryptophan. The D gene is left open where the match is weak. Not all rows give a size; the values are once, few, many and, for expanded clones, a class.

clone size: many
V gene: TRBV5-1
D gene: TRBD2
J gene: TRBJ2-3
CDR3 protein: CASSPGLGEDTQYF
CDR3 DNA: TGCGCCAGCAGCCCGGGACTAGGAGAAGATACGCAGTATTTT

clone size: .
V gene: TRBV6-5
D gene: TRBD1
J gene: TRBJ1-1
CDR3 protein: CASSYRDSNTEAFF
CDR3 DNA: TGTGCCAGCAGTTATAGGGACAGCAACACTGAAGCTTTCTTT

clone size: few
V gene: TRBV7-9
D gene: .
J gene: TRBJ2-3
CDR3 protein: CASSSATPTDTQYF
CDR3 DNA: TGTGCCAGCAGCTCAGCCACCCCCACAGATACGCAGTATTTT

clone size: .
V gene: TRBV5-4
D gene: .
J gene: TRBJ1-1
CDR3 protein: CASSLDRGNTEAFF
CDR3 DNA: TGTGCCAGCAGCTTGGATCGGGGCAACACTGAAGCTTTCTTT

clone size: .
V gene: TRBV2
D gene: .
J gene: TRBJ2-7
CDR3 protein: CASSEWAGRSEQYF
CDR3 DNA: TGTGCCAGCAGTGAATGGGCAGGACGGAGTGAGCAGTACTTC

clone size: .
V gene: TRBV4-3
D gene: .
J gene: TRBJ2-2
CDR3 protein: CASSQEAGTGHITGELFF
CDR3 DNA: TGCGCCAGCAGCCAAGAGGCCGGGACGGGACACATCACCGGGGAGCTGTTTTTT

clone size: .
V gene: TRBV18
D gene: TRBD2
J gene: TRBJ2-7
CDR3 protein: CASRSGNYEQYF
CDR3 DNA: TGTGCCAGTAGGAGCGGGAATTACGAGCAGTACTTC

clone size: .
V gene: TRBV18
D gene: TRBD1
J gene: TRBJ1-2
CDR3 protein: CASSKTDRDDGYTF
CDR3 DNA: TGTGCCAGCTCAAAAACGGACAGGGATGATGGCTACACCTTC

clone size: .
V gene: TRBV10-2
D gene: TRBD2
J gene: TRBJ2-3
CDR3 protein: CASSDQAGARSDTQYF
CDR3 DNA: TGCGCCAGCAGTGACCAAGCGGGAGCGAGATCAGATACGCAGTATTTT

clone size: .
V gene: TRBV11-1
D gene: .
J gene: TRBJ2-2
CDR3 protein: CASSLRGYTGELFF
CDR3 DNA: TGTGCCAGCAGCTTACGAGGTTACACCGGGGAGCTGTTTTTT

clone size: .
V gene: TRBV5-1
D gene: TRBD2
J gene: TRBJ2-3
CDR3 protein: CASSLAGGPVYTDTQYF
CDR3 DNA: TGCGCCAGCAGCTTGGCGGGAGGACCGGTATACACAGATACGCAGTATTTT

clone size: .
V gene: TRBV5-4
D gene: .
J gene: TRBJ2-1
CDR3 protein: CASSLAGSSYNEQFF
CDR3 DNA: TGTGCCAGCAGCTTGGCAGGGAGCTCCTACAATGAGCAGTTCTTC

clone size: .
V gene: TRBV29-1
D gene: .
J gene: TRBJ2-1
CDR3 protein: CSVGRQGVYNEQFF
CDR3 DNA: TGCAGCGTTGGGAGGCAGGGTGTCTACAATGAGCAGTTCTTC

clone size: .
V gene: TRBV4-2
D gene: TRBD2
J gene: TRBJ2-3
CDR3 protein: CASSQDPAGVGDTQYF
CDR3 DNA: TGTGCCAGCAGCCAAGATCCAGCGGGAGTAGGGGATACGCAGTATTTT

clone size: many
V gene: TRBV18
D gene: .
J gene: TRBJ2-2
CDR3 protein: CASSPTANTGELFF
CDR3 DNA: TGTGCCAGCTCACCGACAGCGAACACCGGGGAGCTGTTTTTT